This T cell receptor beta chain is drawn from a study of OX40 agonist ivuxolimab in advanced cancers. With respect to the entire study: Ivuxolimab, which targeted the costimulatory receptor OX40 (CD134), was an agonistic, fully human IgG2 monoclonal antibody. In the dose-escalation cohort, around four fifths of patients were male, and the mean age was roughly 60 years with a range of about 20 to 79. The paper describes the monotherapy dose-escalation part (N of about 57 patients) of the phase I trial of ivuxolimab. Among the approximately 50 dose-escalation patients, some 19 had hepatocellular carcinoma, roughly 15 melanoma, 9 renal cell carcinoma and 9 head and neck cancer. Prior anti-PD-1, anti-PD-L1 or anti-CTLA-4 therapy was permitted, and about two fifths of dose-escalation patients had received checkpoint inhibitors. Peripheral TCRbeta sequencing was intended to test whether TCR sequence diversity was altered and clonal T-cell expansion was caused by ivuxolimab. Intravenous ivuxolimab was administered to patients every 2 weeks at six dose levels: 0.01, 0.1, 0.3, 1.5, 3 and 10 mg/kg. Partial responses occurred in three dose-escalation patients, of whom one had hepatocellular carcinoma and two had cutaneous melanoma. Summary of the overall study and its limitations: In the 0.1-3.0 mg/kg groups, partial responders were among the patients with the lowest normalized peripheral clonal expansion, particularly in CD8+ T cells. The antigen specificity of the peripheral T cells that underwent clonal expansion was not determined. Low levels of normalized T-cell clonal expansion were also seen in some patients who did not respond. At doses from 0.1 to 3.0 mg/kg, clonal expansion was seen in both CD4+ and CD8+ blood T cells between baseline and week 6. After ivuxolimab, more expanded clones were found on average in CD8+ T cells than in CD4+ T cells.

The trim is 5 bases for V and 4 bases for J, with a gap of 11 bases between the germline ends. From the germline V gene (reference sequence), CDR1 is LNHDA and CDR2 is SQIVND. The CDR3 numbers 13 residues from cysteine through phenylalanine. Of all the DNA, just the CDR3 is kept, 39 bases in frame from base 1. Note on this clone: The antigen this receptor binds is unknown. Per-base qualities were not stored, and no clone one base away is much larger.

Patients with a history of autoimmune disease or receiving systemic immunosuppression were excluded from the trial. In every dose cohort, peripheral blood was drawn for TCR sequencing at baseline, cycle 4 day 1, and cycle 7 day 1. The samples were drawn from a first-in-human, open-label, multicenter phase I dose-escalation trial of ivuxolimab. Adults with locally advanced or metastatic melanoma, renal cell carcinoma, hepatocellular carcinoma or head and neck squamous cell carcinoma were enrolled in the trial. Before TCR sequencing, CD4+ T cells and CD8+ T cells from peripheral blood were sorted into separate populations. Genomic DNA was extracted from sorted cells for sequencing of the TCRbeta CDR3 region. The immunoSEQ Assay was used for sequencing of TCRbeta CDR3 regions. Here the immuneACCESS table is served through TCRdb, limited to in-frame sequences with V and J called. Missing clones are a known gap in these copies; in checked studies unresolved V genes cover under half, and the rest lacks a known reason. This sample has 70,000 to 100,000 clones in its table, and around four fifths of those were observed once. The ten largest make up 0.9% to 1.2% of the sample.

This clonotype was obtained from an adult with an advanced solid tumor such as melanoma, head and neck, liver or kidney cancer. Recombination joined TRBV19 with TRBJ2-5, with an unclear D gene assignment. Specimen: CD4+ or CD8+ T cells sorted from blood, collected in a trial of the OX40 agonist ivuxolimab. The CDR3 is CASSVRPSETQYF. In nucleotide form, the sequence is TGTGCCAGTAGTGTCCGGCCCTCAGAGACCCAGTACTTC.